This T cell receptor beta chain was recovered during a study of T cell responses to AZD1222 COVID-19 vaccine (dated by TCRdb to the early 2020s). The study in broad terms: A total of 233 trial participants underwent TCR sequencing, of whom nearly 210 received two doses of AZD1222 and around 25 received two doses of the MenACWY control vaccine. Enrollment into the trials was organized by age into subgroups of 18-55, 56-69 and 70-plus years, and those subgroups contained roughly 150, 30 and 60 TCR-sequenced participants, respectively. What the work shows at the level of the full study, not this receptor alone: The 56-69-year group was small, and its depth increase did not reach significance, likely because of low power. Vaccine-associated CD4 TCRs spanned the whole spike protein, with dominant responses in regions 160-218 and 743-854. A significant rise in spike-specific TCR breadth and depth was observed after two AZD1222 doses relative to day 0 and relative to MenACWY recipients. Epitopes outside the regions mutated in the B.1.351 and B.1.1.7 variants were reportedly recognized by nearly half of the unique spike-specific TCRs. Because no day 14 peak-response samples were available, the repertoires could be characterized only after the peak T cell response. Participants were mostly white British and included more females than males, and it was suggested by the authors that clonal diversity may have been underestimated. Only six AZD1222 recipients were SARS-CoV-2 seropositive at baseline, limiting conclusions about previously exposed vaccinees.

The CDR3 spans 13 residues, from the cysteine through the phenylalanine. The retained sequence is limited to the CDR3, 39 bases, with the frame set at the first base. V and J lose 5 bases and 4 bases, and a span of 11 bases separates them. The label giving this sample's time point can be read as: about 28 days (+/-7) after the second vaccine dose. AZD1222 recipients with second doses at about 4 weeks or about 12 weeks were pooled, because spike-specific TCR depth and breadth did not differ between schedules. The vaccinee samples were drawn from two UK trials, COV001 and COV002, one of which was a single-blind randomized controlled phase 2/3 trial testing AZD1222 (ChAdOx1 nCoV-19) in healthy adults. Trial participant PBMC samples were collected at day 0 and day 28 after the second dose for TCRbeta chain sequencing. The CDR3 regions of human TCRbeta chains were analyzed by immunosequencing. Turning to the authors' computational methods: TCRs in the repertoires were compared against a reference library of SARS-CoV-2-specific TCRs that had been generated with the MIRA antigen-specificity platform. Breadth was defined as the fraction of unique TCRs that were SARS-CoV-2-associated. Depth was defined as the fraction of total T cells that were SARS-CoV-2-associated. Each spike-specific TCR was assigned to its reactive spike region and to a CD4 or CD8 class using the MIRA data. Log10-transformed breadth and depth values were compared by one-way ANOVA with Sidak's multiple comparisons tests. The clones in this table, taken by TCRdb from immuneACCESS, are in-frame only. Not every clone is retained; where verified, under half of the shortfall comes from an unresolved V gene, and the cause of the rest is unknown. V and J calls and clone size come straight from that table; D and trimming were deduced from the DNA. Counted in this sample were about 130,000 clones; approximately 91% of them appeared once. The top ten hold roughly 5.7% of the sample.

A note on this clone: The specificity of this receptor is unknown. No much larger clonotype is one base removed from it; base qualities were not supplied.

Sequenced here: peripheral blood, sampled 28 days after the second AZD1222 dose. This receptor was obtained from an adult who received the AZD1222 COVID-19 vaccine. The chain employs TRBV12-3 or TRBV12-4 and TRBJ1-2; 5 matching bases give a weak D call of TRBD1. Here is the DNA: TGTGCCAGCAGTCCTACAGGAGTCTATGGCTACACCTTC. Translated, this is CASSPTGVYGYTF.